This T cell receptor beta chain stems from a study of blood T cell repertoires in COVID-19. Study summary: Some COVID-19 samples were acute and others convalescent; all came from the United States, Italy and Spain. PBMCs, B-cell-depleted T cells, or T cells were the source of the cDNA or gDNA that made up the material.

TCRdb's table, derived via immunoSEQ multiplex PCR, lists solely in-frame clones and lacks some. The sample has 120,000 or so clones; 85% to 90% are singletons. The TCR sequence derives from a woman older than 75 with acute or convalescent COVID-19. Sequenced input: peripheral blood.

In DNA form, the CDR3 reads TGCGCCAGCAGCACCGGGGGCACAGATACGCAGTATTTT. It translates to CASSTGGTDTQYF. The V call is TRBV5-1, the J call TRBJ2-3, with D maybe TRBD2 (5 bases). Germline V gives CDR1 SGHRS, CDR2 YFSETQ. The V gene lost 4 bases and the J gene lost 1 base, with 7 bases spanning the gap. This CDR3 spans 13 amino acids.